The TCR beta chain described here comes from a study of CD8 T cells in ankylosing spondylitis. This clonotype was observed a handful of times. Its antigen is currently unknown. Per germline, CDR1 SGHKS and CDR2 YYEKEE (reference sequence). This CDR3 is built from 14 residues. V lost 5 bases, J lost 4 bases, and 12 bases lay in between. Findings of the study overall: Among TCR beta sequences, a motif of several highly homologous variants appeared characteristic of ankylosing spondylitis blood. Relatively scarce in peripheral blood, disease-linked clones were CD8+. There was reportedly significant enrichment of clones that were disease-linked in matched ankylosing spondylitis synovial fluid.

With molecular barcodes, quantitative 5'-RACE was used to make the TCR beta libraries. TCRdb re-derived calls from the 5' RACE reads in MiXCR, one entry per CDR3 protein. The top ten clones hold approximately 0.51% of a sample with about 800,000 distinct CDR3 sequences, roughly 12% of them seen once. The chain employs TRBV5-5 and TRBJ2-2; D is perhaps TRBD1 or TRBD2 (5 bases each). The sequencing sample was made of blood, either unsorted or a sorted T cell fraction (not recorded which). This receptor was identified in a male donor with ankylosing spondylitis. Here the CDR3 DNA reads TGTGCCAGCAGTTGGGACGGAGCCACCGGGGAGCTGTTTTTT. It translates to CASSWDGATGELFF. The whole variable domain, remainder taken from reference TRBV5-5 and TRBJ2-2, is DAGVTQSPTHLIKTRGQQVTLRCSPISGHKSVSWYQQVLGQGPQFIFQYYEKEERGRGNFPDRFSARQFPNYSSELNVNALLLGDSALYLCASSWDGATGELFFGEGSRLTVL.